This T cell receptor beta chain was captured by sequencing in a study of T cell changes during pregnancy in multiple sclerosis. The table came from immunoSEQ multiplex PCR; TCRdb's copy has only in-frame clones and leaves some out. The sample carries about 45,000 clones, approximately 92% recorded once. V was cut by 0 bases and J by 1 base, with 19 bases left in between. Germline loops: CDR1 SGHRS, CDR2 YFSETQ. The CDR3 sequence is 18 residues long. The sequenced sample was CD4+ T cells from peripheral blood mononuclear cells, obtained before pregnancy. This receptor was identified in a female donor with multiple sclerosis, enrolled in a pregnancy study. The rearrangement uses TRBV5-1 and TRBJ1-2, with D possibly matching TRBD1 (5 bases). The CDR3 loop is CASSLDGAVLTDNYGYTF. The CDR3 nucleotides are TGCGCCAGCAGCTTGGATGGGGCCGTACTTACTGATAACTATGGCTACACCTTC.